This T cell receptor beta chain was retrieved from a study of T cells in Graves' hyperthyroidism and ophthalmopathy. On the study more broadly: Before treatment of any kind, peripheral blood was taken at initial diagnosis.

TCR beta CDR3 regions were amplified from RNA. RT-PCR in the first round (using the HTBI primer set) targeted the TCR CDR3. From the multiplex PCR reads, TCRdb called clonotypes with MiXCR, one entry per CDR3 protein. The table has roughly 30,000 distinct CDR3 sequences, approximately 46% seen once. The CDR3 consists of 16 residues. Unmatched junction bases numbered 4, after V lost 3 bases and J lost 0 bases. Germline V gives CDR1 ENHRY, CDR2 SYGVKD. In this sample, this clonotype turned up a few times. Its antigen is as yet unknown. Criteria for exclusion of patients were uncontrolled infection, other autoimmune disease, pregnancy or lactation. Clinical symptoms, serum thyroxine, TRAb, thyroid ultrasound and orbital computed tomography established diagnosis. Findings of the study overall: Blood also carried most thyroid clonotypes expanded above 0.001.

This receptor was identified in a woman younger than 45 with Graves' hyperthyroidism. The chain is built from TRBV10-3 and TRBJ1-3, with 8 positions matching TRBD1. Source material: blood. CDR3 protein: CAISDWTGSSGNTIYF. CDR3 DNA: TGTGCCATCAGTGACTGGACAGGGAGCTCTGGAAACACCATATATTTT.